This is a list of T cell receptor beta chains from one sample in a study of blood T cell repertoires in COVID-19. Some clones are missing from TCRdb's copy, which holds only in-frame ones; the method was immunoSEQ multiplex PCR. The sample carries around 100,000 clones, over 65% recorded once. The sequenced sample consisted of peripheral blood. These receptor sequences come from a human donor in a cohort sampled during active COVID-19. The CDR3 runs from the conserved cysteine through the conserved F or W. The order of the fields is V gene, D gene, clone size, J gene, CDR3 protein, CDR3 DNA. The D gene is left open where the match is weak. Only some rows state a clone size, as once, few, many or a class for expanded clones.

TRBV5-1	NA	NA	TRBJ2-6	CASSLTGSANVLTF	TGCGCCAGCAGCTTGACAGGGAGTGCCAACGTCCTGACTTTC
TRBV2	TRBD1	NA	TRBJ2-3	CASGNRGLSTDTQYF	TGTGCCAGCGGGAACAGGGGGCTTTCCACAGATACGCAGTATTTT
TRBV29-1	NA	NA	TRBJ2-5	CSVSLTRNQETQYF	TGCAGCGTTTCCCTGACACGAAACCAAGAGACCCAGTACTTC
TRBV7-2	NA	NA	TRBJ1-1	CASSSRQANTEAFF	TGTGCCAGCAGCTCTCGACAGGCGAACACTGAAGCTTTCTTT
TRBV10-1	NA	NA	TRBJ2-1	CASSEAGGNRAHEQFF	TGCGCCAGCAGTGAGGCGGGTGGGAACAGGGCCCATGAGCAGTTCTTC
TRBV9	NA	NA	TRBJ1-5	CASSVFRGTGKSNQPQHF	TGTGCCAGCAGCGTATTCCGGGGGACGGGGAAGAGCAATCAGCCCCAGCATTTT
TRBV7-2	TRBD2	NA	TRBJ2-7	CASSSKGTSGSYEQYF	TGTGCCAGCAGCTCGAAAGGGACTAGCGGCTCCTACGAGCAGTACTTC
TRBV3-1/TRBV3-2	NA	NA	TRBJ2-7	CASSQRGTYEQYF	TGTGCCAGCAGCCAACGGGGTACCTACGAGCAGTACTTC
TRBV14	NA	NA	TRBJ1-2	CASSEQANYGYTF	TGTGCCAGCAGCGAACAGGCTAACTATGGCTACACCTTC
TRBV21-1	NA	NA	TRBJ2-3	CASSKMAGGTDTQYF	TGTGCCAGCAGCAAAATGGCAGGGGGCACAGATACGCAGTATTTT
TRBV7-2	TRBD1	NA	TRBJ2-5	CASERDRGAETQYF	TGTGCCAGCGAACGGGACAGGGGAGCAGAGACCCAGTACTTC
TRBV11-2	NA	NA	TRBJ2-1	CASSPRGSWSSYNEQFF	TGTGCCAGCAGCCCCCGTGGAAGCTGGAGCTCCTACAATGAGCAGTTCTTC
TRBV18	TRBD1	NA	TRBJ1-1	CASSPKTGMNTEAFF	TGTGCCAGCTCACCCAAGACAGGGATGAACACTGAAGCTTTCTTT
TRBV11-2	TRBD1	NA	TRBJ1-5	CASSQGQGWGNQPQHF	TGTGCCAGCAGCCAAGGACAGGGCTGGGGCAATCAGCCCCAGCATTTT
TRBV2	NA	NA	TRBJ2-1	CASSENGLREQFF	TGTGCCAGCAGTGAAAACGGTCTTCGGGAGCAGTTCTTC
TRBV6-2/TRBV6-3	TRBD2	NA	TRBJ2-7	CASSYPRVAGVLSYEQYF	TGTGCCAGCAGTTACCCCCGGGTAGCGGGGGTCCTATCCTACGAGCAGTACTTC
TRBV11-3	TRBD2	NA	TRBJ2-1	CASSLDGGYNEQFF	TGTGCCAGCAGCTTAGACGGGGGGTACAATGAGCAGTTCTTC
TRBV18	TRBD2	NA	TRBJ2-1	CASSPPNLAGNNEQFF	TGTGCCAGCTCACCACCGAACCTAGCGGGGAACAATGAGCAGTTCTTC
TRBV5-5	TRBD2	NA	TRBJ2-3	CAASGDTDTQYF	TGTGCGGCTAGCGGGGACACAGATACGCAGTATTTT
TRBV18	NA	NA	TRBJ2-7	CASSPPGVVTYEQYF	TGTGCCAGCTCACCACCGGGAGTGGTCACCTACGAGCAGTACTTC
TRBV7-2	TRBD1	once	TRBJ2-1	CASSNTGTASNEQFF	TGTGCCAGCAGCAATACCGGGACAGCCTCCAATGAGCAGTTCTTC
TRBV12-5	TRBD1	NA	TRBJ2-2	CASGLVLGGQARTGELFF	TGTGCTAGTGGTTTGGTACTGGGCGGACAGGCGAGGACCGGGGAGCTGTTTTTT
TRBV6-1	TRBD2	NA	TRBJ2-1	CASSEWTSGRQNEQFF	TGTGCCAGCAGTGAATGGACTAGCGGGAGGCAGAATGAGCAGTTCTTC
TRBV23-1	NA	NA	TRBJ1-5	CASSQEGHSNQPQHF	TGCGCCAGCAGTCAAGAGGGACATAGCAATCAGCCCCAGCATTTT
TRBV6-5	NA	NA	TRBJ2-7	CASRYSGTYEQYF	TGTGCCAGCAGGTACAGCGGAACCTACGAGCAGTACTTC
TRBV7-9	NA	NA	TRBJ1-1	CASSFRTSWGTEAFF	TGTGCCAGCAGCTTCCGGACATCGTGGGGCACTGAAGCTTTCTTT
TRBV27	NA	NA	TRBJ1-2	CASSSLGRGGYTF	TGTGCCAGCAGTTCCCTAGGGAGAGGGGGCTACACCTTC
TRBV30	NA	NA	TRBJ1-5	CAWSPSGYGNQPQHF	TGTGCCTGGAGTCCCTCGGGATATGGCAATCAGCCCCAGCATTTT
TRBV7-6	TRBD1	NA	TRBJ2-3	CASSLESSGGDTQYF	TGTGCCAGCAGCTTAGAGAGCTCAGGGGGAGATACGCAGTATTTT
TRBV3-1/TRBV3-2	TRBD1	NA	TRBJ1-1	CANFRGQAFF	TGTGCCAACTTTAGGGGGCAAGCTTTCTTT
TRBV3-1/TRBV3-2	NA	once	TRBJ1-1	CASSHRLETAFDTEAFF	TGTGCCAGCAGCCATCGTCTCGAGACAGCCTTTGACACTGAAGCTTTCTTT
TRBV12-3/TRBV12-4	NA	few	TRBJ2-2	CASREGGAGELFF	TGTGCCAGCAGGGAAGGAGGAGCCGGGGAGCTGTTTTTT
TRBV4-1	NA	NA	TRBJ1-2	CASSPQRGVNYGYTF	TGCGCCAGCAGCCCCCAGAGAGGAGTTAACTATGGCTACACCTTC
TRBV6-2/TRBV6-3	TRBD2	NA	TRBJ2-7	CASSYAPGLAASYEQYF	TGTGCCAGCAGTTACGCGCCGGGACTAGCGGCCTCCTACGAGCAGTACTTC
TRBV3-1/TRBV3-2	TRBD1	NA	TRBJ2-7	CASSHLDRGTGEQYF	TGTGCCAGCAGCCACCTGGACAGGGGGACCGGAGAGCAGTACTTC
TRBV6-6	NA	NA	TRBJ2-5	CASSYSWTAETQYF	TGTGCCAGCAGTTACTCCTGGACAGCGGAGACCCAGTACTTC
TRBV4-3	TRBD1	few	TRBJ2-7	CASSERTGATYEQYF	TGCGCCAGCAGTGAACGGACAGGGGCTACCTACGAGCAGTACTTC
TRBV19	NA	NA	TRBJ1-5	CASSIGSVSNQPQHF	TGTGCCAGTAGTATAGGTTCGGTCAGCAATCAGCCCCAGCATTTT
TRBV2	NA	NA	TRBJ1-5	CASSESREGQPQHF	TGTGCCAGCAGTGAATCCAGGGAGGGTCAGCCCCAGCATTTT
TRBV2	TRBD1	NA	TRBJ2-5	CASKGTAQETQYF	TGTGCCAGCAAGGGGACAGCACAAGAGACCCAGTACTTC
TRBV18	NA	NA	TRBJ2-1	CASSPPAANEQFF	TGTGCCAGCTCACCACCGGCGGCCAATGAGCAGTTCTTC
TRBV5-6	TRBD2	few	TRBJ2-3	CASSLFASGSGTDTQYF	TGTGCCAGCAGCTTGTTCGCTAGCGGGAGCGGCACAGATACGCAGTATTTT
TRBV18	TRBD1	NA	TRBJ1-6	CASSGQGNSPLHF	TGTGCCAGCTCGGGACAGGGAAACTCACCCCTCCACTTT
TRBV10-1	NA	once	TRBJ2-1	CASSDAGPYNEQFF	TGCGCCAGCAGTGATGCGGGACCCTACAATGAGCAGTTCTTC
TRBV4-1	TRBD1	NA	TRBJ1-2	CASSQATALGTDYGYTF	TGCGCCAGCAGCCAAGCCACCGCACTAGGGACAGACTATGGCTACACCTTC
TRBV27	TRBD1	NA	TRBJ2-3	CASSPWDRSTDTQYF	TGTGCCAGCAGTCCATGGGACAGAAGCACAGATACGCAGTATTTT
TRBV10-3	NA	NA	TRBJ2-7	CAISADGDEQYF	TGTGCCATCAGTGCTGATGGAGACGAGCAGTACTTC
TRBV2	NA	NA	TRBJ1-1	CASSELQDTEAFF	TGTGCCAGCAGTGAACTGCAGGACACTGAAGCTTTCTTT
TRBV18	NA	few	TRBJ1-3	CASSPSGASGNTIYF	TGTGCCAGCTCACCGTCAGGGGCTTCCGGAAACACCATATATTTT
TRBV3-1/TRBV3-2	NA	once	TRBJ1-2	CASSQEAGRANYGYTF	TGTGCCAGCAGCCAAGAAGCAGGTCGAGCTAACTATGGCTACACCTTC
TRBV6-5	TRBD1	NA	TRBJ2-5	CASRTIQGAQETQYF	TGTGCCAGCAGAACAATACAGGGGGCACAAGAGACCCAGTACTTC
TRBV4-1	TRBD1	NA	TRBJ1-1	CASSHSDRGEAFF	TGCGCCAGCAGCCACTCGGACAGGGGTGAAGCTTTCTTT
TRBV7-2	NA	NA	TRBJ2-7	CASSLVLESEQYF	TGTGCCAGCAGCTTAGTACTAGAAAGCGAGCAGTACTTC
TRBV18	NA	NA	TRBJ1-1	CASSPQGTGSGTEAFF	TGTGCCAGCTCACCACAAGGTACGGGGAGTGGCACTGAAGCTTTCTTT
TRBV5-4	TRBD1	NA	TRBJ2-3	CATRQGTTDTQYF	TGTGCCACCCGACAGGGAACCACAGATACGCAGTATTTT
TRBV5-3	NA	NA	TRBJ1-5	CARSLASTNQPQHF	TGTGCCAGAAGCTTGGCCAGTACAAATCAGCCCCAGCATTTT
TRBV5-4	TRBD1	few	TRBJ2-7	CASRQGQNTYEQYF	TGTGCCAGCAGGCAGGGACAGAATACCTACGAGCAGTACTTC
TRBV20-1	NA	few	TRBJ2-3	CSANYGDTQYF	TGCAGTGCTAACTATGGAGATACGCAGTATTTT
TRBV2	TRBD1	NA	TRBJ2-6	CASRGTGDRARANVLTF	TGTGCCAGCAGGGGAACAGGGGATCGCGCACGGGCCAACGTCCTGACTTTC
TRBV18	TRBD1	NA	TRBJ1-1	CASSPWDSLNRKAFF	TGTGCCAGCTCACCGTGGGACAGTCTGAACAGGAAAGCTTTCTTT